The T cell receptor beta chain under discussion was sequenced for a study of cytomegalovirus exposure and HLA in healthy donors. The study ran its PCR with 60 Vbeta and 13 Jbeta primers. Profiling relied on immunoSEQ multiplex PCR, and the TCRdb table lists in-frame clones only, not all of them. The profile shows 190,000 or so clones, about 85% of them singletons. V gave up 6 bases and J gave up 1 base, with 9 bases separating them. CDR1 LNHDA and CDR2 SQIVND come from the germline V gene (reference sequence). CDR3 length: 13 residues. The sequenced material came from PBMCs. The TCR was taken from a woman aged 45-65 years in good health and CMV-seropositive. The chain recombines TRBV19 with TRBJ1-1; D is perhaps TRBD1 (5 bases). The CDR3 coding sequence is TGTGCCAGTAGATTAGGGGCGAACACTGAAGCTTTCTTT. Encoded protein: CASRLGANTEAFF.